This passage covers 30 T cell receptor beta chains from one sample sequenced in a study of control samples from healthy donors and cancer patients. Sequenced by immunoSEQ multiplex PCR; TCRdb stores in-frame clones only, minus some. The table has 200,000 or so clones, about 93% seen once; the top ten hold around 1.5%. Sequences were obtained from blood. These receptors all come from a man aged 50 to 60 in good health.

V usage is TRBV29-1 and J usage is TRBJ2-3; 8 bases line up with TRBD1. V shed 6 bases, J shed 4 bases, and the junction held 3 bases outside the gene matches. The germline V gene has CDR1 SQVTM and CDR2 ANQGSEA. This CDR3 contains 12 residues. In DNA form, the CDR3 reads TGCAGCGTCTCAGGGGGCCCAGATACGCAGTATTTT. This encodes CSVSGGPDTQYF.

The chain recombines TRBV29-1 with TRBJ1-2, with D uncertain. The germline gives CDR1 SQVTM, CDR2 ANQGSEA. Trimming shortened V by 7 bases and J by 6 bases, and 15 bases separated the two germline ends. The CDR3 is made up of 12 amino acids. The CDR3 protein is CSAGEQSDGYTF. As DNA, the CDR3 is TGCAGCGCCGGGGAGCAGTCGGATGGCTACACCTTC.

The chain uses TRBV28 and TRBJ2-5, with D maybe TRBD2 (6 bases). Germline CDR1 is MDHEN and CDR2 is SYDVKM. The CDR3 spans 15 residues. Trimming took 1 base from V and 5 from J, leaving 14 bases between them. The CDR3 region is CASSLFRRGWETQYF. The CDR3 DNA is TGTGCCAGCAGTTTATTCAGGCGGGGCTGGGAGACCCAGTACTTC.

The rearrangement uses TRBV7-2 and TRBJ2-7; 7 bases fit TRBD1. Germline CDR1 SGHTA, CDR2 FQGNSA. V dropped 5 bases and J dropped 2; count of bases not matched to a gene: 18. This CDR3 has 18 residues. CDR3 amino acids: CASSQQGPTPVWTYEQYF. CDR3 bases: TGTGCCAGCAGCCAACAGGGGCCGACCCCGGTATGGACCTACGAGCAGTACTTC. Looking up the rest from reference TRBV7-2 and TRBJ2-7 gives the full variable domain: GAGVSQSPSNKVTEKGKDVELRCDPISGHTALYWYRQSLGQGLEFLIYFQGNSAPDKSGLPSDRFSAERTGGSVSTLTIQRTQQEDSAVYLCASSQQGPTPVWTYEQYFGPGTRLTVT.

In its sample, this clone was seen a few times. The J gene is TRBJ2-7, the V gene TRBV7-8; D is perhaps TRBD1 or TRBD2 (5 bases each). The V gene lost 3 bases and the J gene lost 3 bases, with 12 bases spanning the gap. The germline V gene has CDR1 SGHVS and CDR2 FQNEAQ. The CDR3 runs 14 residues. CDR3 DNA: TGTGCCAGCAGCTTTCCGGGACGGAGCTACGAGCAGTACTTC. Amino acid sequence: CASSFPGRSYEQYF. The complete variable domain, with remaining parts taken from reference TRBV7-8 and TRBJ2-7, reads GAGVSQSPRYKVAKRGQDVALRCDPISGHVSLFWYQQALGQGPEFLTYFQNEAQLDKSGLPSDRFFAERPEGSVSTLKIQRTQQEDSAVYLCASSFPGRSYEQYFGPGTRLTVT.

Only a few counts were recorded for this clone. The CDR3: CASTPGGSGGEQYF. In DNA, the CDR3 is TGCGCCAGCACCCCGGGGGGGTCCGGAGGCGAGCAGTACTTC. The chain is built from TRBV5-1 and TRBJ2-7, with 8 bases aligning to TRBD2. The CDR3 sequence is 14 residues long. Germline V gives CDR1 SGHRS, CDR2 YFSETQ. Trimming removed 6 bases from V and 6 bases from J; junction bases left unmatched: 11.

The chain has TRBV28 and TRBJ1-3; D is unresolved. Trimming cost V 5 bases and J 8 bases, with 10 bases left between them. Per the germline V gene, CDR1 is MDHEN and CDR2 is SYDVKM. CDR3 length equals 12 residues. DNA for the CDR3: TGTGCCAGCAGTATGACCACGGACACCATATATTTT. Translated, it gives CASSMTTDTIYF.

This chain links TRBV13 with TRBJ1-1, with D possibly TRBD1 on 6 matching bases. Deletions cut 2 bases from V and 2 bases from J, with 12 bases between. CDR3 length equals 15 residues. Germline CDR1 and CDR2: PRHDT and FYEKMQ (reference sequence). The CDR3 region has the DNA TGTGCCAGCAGCTTAAGGGCGGGGGCCAACACTGAAGCTTTCTTT. Translated: CASSLRAGANTEAFF.

Here the CDR3 reads CASSVGGQINQPQHF. The CDR3 coding sequence is TGTGCCAGCAGCGTAGGGGGACAGATCAATCAGCCCCAGCATTTT. This chain links TRBV9 with TRBJ1-5; TRBD1 matches 7 bases. V lost 0 bases, J lost 3 bases, and 3 bases stayed unmatched. Germline loops: CDR1 SGDLS, CDR2 YYNGEE. CDR3 length: 15 amino acids.

The CDR3 spells CASSSRTGSLNEKLFF. CDR3 bases: TGTGCCAGCAGTTCCCGTACCGGGTCCCTTAATGAAAAACTGTTTTTT. This chain links TRBV6-5 with TRBJ1-4, with D unclear. CDR3 length: 16 residues. The V and J ends lost 4 bases and 4 bases respectively, with 16 bases between them. Germline V lookup: CDR1 MNHEY, CDR2 SVGAGI.

V usage is TRBV19 and J usage is TRBJ1-5; 7 bases are a match to TRBD1. The CDR3 is 17 residues long. Germline values: CDR1 LNHDA, CDR2 SQIVND (reference sequence). Unmatched junction bases numbered 17, after V lost 6 bases and J lost 6 bases. As DNA, the CDR3 is TGTGCCAGTAGGATGAGCGGAGGGACAGTAGCGAGTCAGCCCCAGCATTTT. Residues: CASRMSGGTVASQPQHF.

The chain is built from TRBV20-1 and TRBJ2-1; D uncertain. The V gene's germline CDR1 is DFQATT and CDR2 SNEGSKA (reference sequence). The V gene lost 0 bases and the J gene lost 10 bases, with 4 bases spanning the gap. The CDR3 loop spans 10 amino acids. CDR3 region: CSARDNEQFF. CDR3 coding DNA: TGCAGTGCTAGAGATAACGAGCAGTTCTTC.

The rearrangement joins TRBV3-1 (or the pseudogene TRBV3-2) to TRBJ2-6, with 7 positions matching TRBD1. The CDR3 is made up of 19 amino acids. Per germline, CDR1 LGHDT and CDR2 YNNKEL (reference sequence). V shed 0 bases, J shed 0 bases, and the junction held 8 bases outside the gene matches. This chain's CDR3 is CASSQDRTGPSSGANVLTF. The CDR3 DNA sequence: TGTGCCAGCAGCCAAGACAGGACAGGCCCTAGCTCTGGGGCCAACGTCCTGACTTTC.

DNA for the CDR3: TGTGCCAGCAGCCAAGGGGTCCATAATTCACCCCTCCACTTT. Encoded protein: CASSQGVHNSPLHF. The chain combines TRBV14 with TRBJ1-6; D unresolved. Trimming removed 1 base at V and 5 bases at J, with 6 bases between. The CDR3 is 14 residues long. CDR1 and CDR2 from the germline V gene are SGHDN and FVKESK.

The J gene is TRBJ1-5, the V gene TRBV19; D is uncertain. There are 14 residues in the CDR3. Trimming shortened V by 7 bases and J by 1 base, and 11 bases separated the two germline ends. Germline V CDR1 and CDR2: LNHDA, SQIVND (reference sequence). Here the CDR3 reads CASMRVGSNQPQHF. CDR3 nucleotides: TGTGCCAGTATGAGGGTCGGAAGCAATCAGCCCCAGCATTTT. Full variable domain (outside the CDR3, taken from reference TRBV19 and TRBJ1-5): DGGITQSPKYLFRKEGQNVTLSCEQNLNHDAMYWYRQDPGQGLRLIYYSQIVNDFQKGDIAEGYSVSREKKESFPLTVTSAQKNPTAFYLCASMRVGSNQPQHFGDGTRLSIL.

The chain links TRBV28 to TRBJ2-3, with 8 bases that match TRBD1. Trimming at V came to 2 bases and at J to 7 bases, leaving 5 bases not matched to a gene. CDR1 and CDR2 (germline): MDHEN, SYDVKM. The CDR3 is made up of 14 amino acids. CDR3 DNA sequence: TGTGCCAGCAGTTTAGGGCAGGGGGCGCATACGCAGTATTTT. Translated: CASSLGQGAHTQYF.

The chain couples TRBV3-1 (or the pseudogene TRBV3-2) to TRBJ2-5; D unresolved. CDR1 is LGHDT and CDR2 is YNNKEL in the germline V gene (reference sequence). Trimming removed 6 bases from V and 3 bases from J, with 11 bases in between. The CDR3 runs 13 residues. This chain's CDR3 is CASSPAKKETQYF. The CDR3 nucleotides are TGTGCCAGCAGTCCGGCCAAAAAAGAGACCCAGTACTTC.

The rearrangement links TRBV6-5 to TRBJ1-2, with a possible D match to TRBD1 (6 bases). The CDR3 covers 13 residues. Germline V lookup: CDR1 MNHEY, CDR2 SVGAGI. The V end was cut by 2 bases, the J end by 8 bases, with 12 bases between. CDR3 loop: CASSYKQGGGYTF. The CDR3 DNA reads as TGTGCCAGCAGTTACAAACAGGGTGGCGGCTACACCTTC.

The chain recombines TRBV3-1 (or the pseudogene TRBV3-2) with TRBJ1-1, with D possibly being TRBD1 (5 bases). Per germline, CDR1 LGHDT and CDR2 YNNKEL (reference sequence). CDR3 length equals 14 residues. V was cut by 6 bases and J by 6 bases, with 17 bases left in between. CDR3: CASRPLDLGAEAFF. CDR3 coding DNA: TGTGCCAGCAGACCACTAGACCTGGGGGCTGAAGCTTTCTTT.

This clone was recorded once. The genes are TRBV25-1 and TRBJ1-6; D remains unclear. Germline V gives CDR1 MGHDK, CDR2 SYGVNS. Trimming pared 3 bases from V and 8 bases from J, leaving 8 bases between. This CDR3 region has 13 residues. CDR3 in amino acids: CASSDPQDSPLHF. Here the CDR3 DNA reads TGTGCCAGCAGTGATCCTCAAGATTCACCCCTCCACTTT.

The V call is TRBV10-3, the J call TRBJ1-5; the D is unclear. Germline loops: CDR1 ENHRY, CDR2 SYGVKD. Trimming removed 6 bases from V and 4 bases from J, with 10 bases in between. The CDR3 runs 13 residues. The CDR3: CAISSQVNQPQHF. The CDR3 bases are TGTGCCATCAGCAGTCAGGTAAATCAGCCCCAGCATTTT.

This sequence joins TRBV7-2 and TRBJ1-3; 8 bases line up with TRBD1. The CDR3 has 16 amino acids. J gave up 2 bases and V 5 bases, and 8 bases lay outside the gene matches. Per germline, CDR1 SGHTA and CDR2 FQGNSA. CDR3 sequence (DNA): TGTGCCAGCAGCGGTGGACAGGGAGTAACTGGAAACACCATATATTTT. Translating it yields CASSGGQGVTGNTIYF.

CDR3 nucleotide sequence: TGTGCTAGTGGTTTGGTTCGGGACGGAGAAACGAACACCGGGGAGCTGTTTTTT. This gives the protein CASGLVRDGETNTGELFF. V and J are TRBV12-5 and TRBJ2-2; either TRBD1 or TRBD2 may fit D (5 bases each). CDR3 length equals 18 residues. CDR1 and CDR2 from the germline V gene are LGHNT and FRNRAP. Trimming left V 0 bases short and J 0 bases short, with 14 bases between.

The chain has TRBV6-6 and TRBJ1-2; D may be TRBD1 (6 bases). The CDR3 totals 13 residues. Trimming stripped 7 bases from V and 0 bases from J, with 9 bases between. Germline CDR1 is MNHNY and CDR2 is SVGAGI (reference sequence). The CDR3: CASTRTANYGYTF. CDR3 bases: TGTGCCAGCACCCGGACAGCTAACTATGGCTACACCTTC.

This chain links TRBV14 with TRBJ2-3, with 11 bases identical to TRBD2. This CDR3 region has 16 residues. From germline, CDR1 is SGHDN and CDR2 FVKESK. The trim removed 2 bases at V and 5 bases at J, leaving 6 bases unmatched. In DNA, the CDR3 is TGTGCCAGCAGCCAACTACTAGCGGGGGCCGGAGATACGCAGTATTTT. Its translation: CASSQLLAGAGDTQYF.

The rearrangement uses TRBV19 and TRBJ1-5, with D hard to call. The CDR3 sequence is 13 residues long. The germline V gene has CDR1 LNHDA and CDR2 SQIVND (reference sequence). V dropped 3 bases and J dropped 4 bases, with 7 bases sitting between them. CDR3 nucleotides: TGTGCCAGTAGTATTTCCGGGAATCAGCCCCAGCATTTT. It translates to CASSISGNQPQHF.

This sequence joins TRBV7-9 and TRBJ1-6; D is possibly TRBD1 (6 bases). The CDR3 runs to 15 residues. Germline assignment: CDR1 SEHNR and CDR2 FQNEAQ (reference sequence). V was cut by 6 bases and J by 7 bases, with 16 bases left in between. The CDR3 here is CASRPSGARNSPLHF. The DNA of the CDR3 is TGTGCCAGCAGACCCTCGGGGGCTCGGAATTCACCCCTCCACTTT.

A few counts support this clone. This chain uses TRBV7-9 with TRBJ1-5; D possibly corresponds to TRBD1 (6 bases). The CDR3 consists of 13 residues. V lost 4 bases and J lost 6, with 10 bases in between. Germline loops: CDR1 SEHNR, CDR2 FQNEAQ (reference sequence). CDR3 in amino acids: CASSYREGQPQHF. The CDR3 bases are TGTGCCAGCAGCTACAGGGAGGGTCAGCCCCAGCATTTT.

The rearrangement joins TRBV18 to TRBJ2-2; 11 bases agree with TRBD1. The CDR3 is made up of 14 amino acids. CDR1 and CDR2 from the germline V gene are KGHSH and LQKENI. V dropped 8 bases and J dropped 3; count of bases not matched to a gene: 2. DNA of the CDR3: TGTGCCAGCACGGGACAGGGGGACACCGGGGAGCTGTTTTTT. Translated: CASTGQGDTGELFF.

The chain couples TRBV28 to TRBJ2-3; D unresolved. Germline V gene data show CDR1 as MDHEN and CDR2 as SYDVKM. The CDR3 sequence is 15 residues long. V lost 2 bases and J lost 1, with 10 bases in between. The CDR3 is CASSLGVGGTDTQYF. The CDR3 nucleotides are TGTGCCAGCAGTTTAGGGGTTGGAGGCACAGATACGCAGTATTTT.